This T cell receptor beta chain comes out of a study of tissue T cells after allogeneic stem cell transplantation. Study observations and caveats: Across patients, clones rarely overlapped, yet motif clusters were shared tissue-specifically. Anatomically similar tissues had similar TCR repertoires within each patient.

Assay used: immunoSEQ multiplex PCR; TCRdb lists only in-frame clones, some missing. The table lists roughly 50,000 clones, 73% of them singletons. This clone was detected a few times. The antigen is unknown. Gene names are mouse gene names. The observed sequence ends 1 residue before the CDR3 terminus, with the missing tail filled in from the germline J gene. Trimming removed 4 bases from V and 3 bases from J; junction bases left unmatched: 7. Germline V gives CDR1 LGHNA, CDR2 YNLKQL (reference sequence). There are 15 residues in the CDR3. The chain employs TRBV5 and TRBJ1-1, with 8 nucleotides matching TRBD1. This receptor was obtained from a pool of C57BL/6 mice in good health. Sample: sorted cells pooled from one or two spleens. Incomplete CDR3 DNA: TGTGCCAGCAGCCCCCGGACAGGGTGGGACACAGAAGTCTTC. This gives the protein CASSPRTGWDTEVF. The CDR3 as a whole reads CASSPRTGWDTEVFF.